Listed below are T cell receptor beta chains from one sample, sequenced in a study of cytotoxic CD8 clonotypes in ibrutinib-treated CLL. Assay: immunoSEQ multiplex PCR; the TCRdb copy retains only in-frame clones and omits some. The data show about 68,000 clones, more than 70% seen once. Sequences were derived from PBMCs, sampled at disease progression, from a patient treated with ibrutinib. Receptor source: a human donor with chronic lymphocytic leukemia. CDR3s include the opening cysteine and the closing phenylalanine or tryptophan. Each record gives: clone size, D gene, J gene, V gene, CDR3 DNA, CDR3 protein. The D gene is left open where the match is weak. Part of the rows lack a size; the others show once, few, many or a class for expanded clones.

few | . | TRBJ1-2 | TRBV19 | TGTGCCAGTAGTATAGCTGGGACGGTTTCTGGCTACACCTTC | CASSIAGTVSGYTF
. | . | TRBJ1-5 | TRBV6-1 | TGTGCCAGCAGTGAAGGGGCGTTCGGCAATCAGCCCCAGCATTTT | CASSEGAFGNQPQHF
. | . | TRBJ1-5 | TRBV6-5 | TGTGCCAGCAGTTACGGTCGTGGCCCCCGGAATCAGCCCCAGCATTTT | CASSYGRGPRNQPQHF
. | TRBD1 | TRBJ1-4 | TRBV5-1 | TGCGCCAGCAGCTTGGGGGTGACAGGGGGTAATGAAAAACTGTTTTTT | CASSLGVTGGNEKLFF
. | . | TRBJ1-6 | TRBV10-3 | TGTGCCATCAGTGAGTCCGCAGGTGGGAATTCACCCCTCCACTTT | CAISESAGGNSPLHF
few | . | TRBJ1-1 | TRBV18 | TGTGCCAGCTCACCCCCAGCGGGAAGGACTGAAGCTTTCTTT | CASSPPAGRTEAFF
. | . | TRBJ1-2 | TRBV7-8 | TGTGCCAGCAGCTCCCCTCGGGAAACAGGGTACTATGGCTACACCTTC | CASSSPRETGYYGYTF
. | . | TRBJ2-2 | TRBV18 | TGTGCCAGCTCACCACGCCAGGGATACACCGGGGAGCTGTTTTTT | CASSPRQGYTGELFF
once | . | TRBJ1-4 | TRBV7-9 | TGTGCCAGCCTGAAGGTCATGGGTGAAAAACTGTTTTTT | CASLKVMGEKLFF
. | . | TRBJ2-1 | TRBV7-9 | TGTGCCAGCAGCCGAAGAGGCGGGCCCGCAGATGAGCAGTTCTTC | CASSRRGGPADEQFF
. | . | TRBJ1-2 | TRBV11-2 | TGTGCCAGCAGCTTAGAACAGGGCCCCTATGGCTACACCTTC | CASSLEQGPYGYTF
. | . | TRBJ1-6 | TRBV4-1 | TGCGCCAGCAGCCAAGATTTGTACAGGAGTGATTCACCCCTCCACTTT | CASSQDLYRSDSPLHF
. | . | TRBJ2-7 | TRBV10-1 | TGCGCCAGCAGTGGGGGGTACGAGCAGTACTTC | CASSGGYEQYF
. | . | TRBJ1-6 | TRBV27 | TGTGCCAGCAGCATGGCGGGGGGCCGTTCACCCCTCCACTTT | CASSMAGGRSPLHF
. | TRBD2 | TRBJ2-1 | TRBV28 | TGTGCCAGCAGGCTGGGACTAGCGGGGCCCTACAATGAGCAGTTCTTC | CASRLGLAGPYNEQFF
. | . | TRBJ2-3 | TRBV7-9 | TGTGCCAGCAGCCCCCGACTAGTCGCAGATACGCAGTATTTT | CASSPRLVADTQYF
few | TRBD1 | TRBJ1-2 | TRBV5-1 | TGCGCCAGCAGACTCGGACAGGGAAACTATGGCTACACCTTC | CASRLGQGNYGYTF
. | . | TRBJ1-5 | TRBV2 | TGTGCCAGCGCGACAGGCGGTTATAGCAATCAGCCCCAGCATTTT | CASATGGYSNQPQHF
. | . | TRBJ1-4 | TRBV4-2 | TGTGCCAGCAGCCCATGGACAGAAGATAATGAAAAACTGTTTTTT | CASSPWTEDNEKLFF
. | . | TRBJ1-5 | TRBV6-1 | TGTGCCAGCAGTCGTACTAATAGCAATCAGCCCCAGCATTTT | CASSRTNSNQPQHF
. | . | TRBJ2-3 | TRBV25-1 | TGTGCCAGCAGTGGGACCAGGTCTAGCACAGATACGCAGTATTTT | CASSGTRSSTDTQYF
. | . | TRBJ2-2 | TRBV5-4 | TGTGCCAGCAGCTTGGTCTCGAACACCGGGGAGCTGTTTTTT | CASSLVSNTGELFF
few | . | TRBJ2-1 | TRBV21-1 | TGTGCCAGCAGCAAACTGGAGCGGGAGGAAAATGAGCAGTTCTTC | CASSKLEREENEQFF
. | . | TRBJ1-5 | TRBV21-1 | TGTGCCAGCAGCCAGCGGGACACGATAGCCTATAGCAATCAGCCCCAGCATTTT | CASSQRDTIAYSNQPQHF
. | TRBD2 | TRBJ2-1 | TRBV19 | TGTGCCAGTAGATCTAGCGGGAACTCACCTCTCAATGAGCAGTTCTTC | CASRSSGNSPLNEQFF
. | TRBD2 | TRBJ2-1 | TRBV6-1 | TGTGCCAGCAGTGAAAGAATAGCGGGAGGCTACAATGAGCAGTTCTTC | CASSERIAGGYNEQFF
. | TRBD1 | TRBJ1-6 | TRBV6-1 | TGTGCCAGCAGCTTGGGACAGTGGAATTCACCCCTCCACTTT | CASSLGQWNSPLHF
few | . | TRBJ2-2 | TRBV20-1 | TGCAGTGCTAGAGGCCGAGGTCTGTTTTTT | CSARGRGLFF
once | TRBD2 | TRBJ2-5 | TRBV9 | TGTGCCAGCAGCGCCCCCCAATCTCCGGGACTAGGAGGAGAGATCCAGTACTTC | CASSAPQSPGLGGEIQYF
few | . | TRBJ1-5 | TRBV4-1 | TGCGCCAGCAGCCAAGAACATCGTTTAAACGCGAATCAGCCCCAGCATTTT | CASSQEHRLNANQPQHF
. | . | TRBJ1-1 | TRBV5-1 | TGCGCCAGCAGCACCAACACTTTTACGAACACTGAAGCTTTCTTT | CASSTNTFTNTEAFF
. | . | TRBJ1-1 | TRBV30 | TGTGCCTGGTCCAGGGGCCGAAACACTGAAGCTTTCTTT | CAWSRGRNTEAFF
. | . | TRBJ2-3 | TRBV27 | TGTGCCAGCAGTTCTCTCCGGGACTTCCATACGCAGTATTTT | CASSSLRDFHTQYF
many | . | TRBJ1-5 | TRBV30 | TGTGCCTGGAGTGCAACCTCGGAGGACCAGCCCCAGCATTTT | CAWSATSEDQPQHF
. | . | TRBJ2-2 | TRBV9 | TGTGCCAGCAAACCGAGACAGGAGAACACCGGGGAGCTGTTTTTT | CASKPRQENTGELFF
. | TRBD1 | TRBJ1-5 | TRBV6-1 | TGTGCCAGCAGGGACGACAGGGGTTATCAGCCCCAGCATTTT | CASRDDRGYQPQHF
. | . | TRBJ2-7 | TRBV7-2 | TGTGCCAGCAGCTTAGATAGGGGGAGCTACGAGCAGTACTTC | CASSLDRGSYEQYF
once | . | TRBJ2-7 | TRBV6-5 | TGTGCCAGCAGAGTAGGGTACGAGCAGTACTTC | CASRVGYEQYF
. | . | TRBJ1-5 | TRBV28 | TGTGCCAGCAGTTCCTACAGGGTTCAGCCCCAGCATTTT | CASSSYRVQPQHF
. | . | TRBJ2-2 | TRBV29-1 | TGCAGCGGAGAGACAGGCGTCGGCACCGGGGAGCTGTTTTTT | CSGETGVGTGELFF